This is a list of T cell receptor beta chains from one sample in a study of cytomegalovirus exposure and HLA in healthy donors. TCRdb's table, derived via immunoSEQ multiplex PCR, lists solely in-frame clones and lacks some. The sample has some 120,000 clones; approximately 58% are singletons. The sample taken for sequencing was PBMCs. These receptors were obtained from a woman in her 30s in good health and CMV-seronegative. Both conserved end residues are part of each CDR3. The order of the fields is CDR3 length, J gene, clone size, V gene, CDR3 protein. Where a row states a size, it is once, few, many or the class of an expanded clone; other rows omit it.

14 | TRBJ2-3 | - | TRBV19 | CASSRYRNTDTQYF
15 | TRBJ2-5 | few | TRBV9 | CASSAGTLTVETQYF
16 | TRBJ2-1 | - | TRBV2 | CASREIAGGQYNEQFF
13 | TRBJ2-7 | once | TRBV10-3 | CATRQPTTSEQYF
14 | TRBJ2-5 | - | TRBV2 | CASAGLAGEETQYF
16 | TRBJ2-3 | - | TRBV9 | CASSAGTSGSMDTQYF
19 | TRBJ2-7 | - | TRBV28 | CASSFTWGTELRSSYEQYF
14 | TRBJ2-7 | - | TRBV28 | CASSTTSGSYEQYF
14 | TRBJ2-5 | - | TRBV21-1 | CASSKGAGPETQYF
14 | TRBJ2-2 | - | TRBV5-6 | CASSSLRNTGELFF
13 | TRBJ1-5 | few | TRBV19 | CASSKGEAQPQHF
15 | TRBJ1-5 | - | TRBV28 | CASSPLPGQGPPQHF
15 | TRBJ2-7 | few | TRBV19 | CASSDPGQGRPEQYF
15 | TRBJ2-7 | - | TRBV23-1 | CASSPPRDRGYEQYF
16 | TRBJ2-5 | - | TRBV2 | CASIRLAGGRGETQYF
15 | TRBJ2-1 | few | TRBV18 | CASSGTSGLYNEQFF
12 | TRBJ2-1 | once | TRBV7-9 | CASSLEGYEQFF
13 | TRBJ1-2 | few | TRBV30 | CAWSSLASYGYTF
16 | TRBJ2-1 | - | TRBV25-1 | CASSDLTSGRLYEQFF
15 | TRBJ2-5 | - | TRBV11-1 | CASSPSPGVEETQYF
15 | TRBJ2-1 | once | TRBV10-1 | CASSSTGGTYNEQFF
15 | TRBJ1-3 | - | TRBV30 | CAWTLIRGIGNTIYF
15 | TRBJ1-1 | few | TRBV5-6 | CASSPMGQGTTEAFF
13 | TRBJ2-7 | - | TRBV19 | CASSWTGAYEQYF
15 | TRBJ1-4 | - | TRBV27 | CASSPVRLGNEKLFF
14 | TRBJ2-7 | - | TRBV5-4 | CASSRPGTAYEQYF
15 | TRBJ1-1 | few | TRBV12-2 | CASRSASGRSTEAFF
15 | TRBJ2-2 | - | TRBV27 | CASSPTSLNTGELFF
14 | TRBJ2-7 | once | TRBV18 | CASSGTGISYEQYF
12 | TRBJ2-7 | - | TRBV6-5 | CASRSPRGEQYF
15 | TRBJ2-1 | - | TRBV5-1 | CASSLVGLAGVEQFF
14 | TRBJ1-2 | few | TRBV2 | CASSLYRVNYGYTF
13 | TRBJ2-7 | - | TRBV9 | CASSVDSSYEQYF
12 | TRBJ1-4 | - | TRBV30 | CAWSNGNEKLFF
16 | TRBJ2-1 | - | TRBV15 | CAASRGGSGSYNEQFF
14 | TRBJ1-5 | few | TRBV28 | CASRRYLENQPQHF
11 | TRBJ2-1 | - | TRBV6-5 | CASVNGSEQFF
13 | TRBJ2-2 | - | TRBV6-1 | CASQAGTGRELFF
15 | TRBJ2-7 | once | TRBV28 | CASSINLLSGREQYF
15 | TRBJ1-4 | once | TRBV9 | CASRFCKPTNEKLFF
15 | TRBJ1-5 | - | TRBV19 | CASRTDREGNQPQHF
17 | TRBJ2-5 | - | TRBV25-1 | CASSVWETSGNKETQYF
14 | - | - | TRBV6-6 | CASRRTGYSHEQYF
14 | TRBJ2-7 | few | TRBV19 | CASSTGTVSYEQYF
12 | TRBJ2-1 | - | TRBV13 | CASSLAGGEQFF
13 | TRBJ2-7 | - | TRBV7-9 | CASSWGQGYEQYF
16 | TRBJ1-1 | - | TRBV7-3 | CASSPLAGILNTEAFF